This entry lists 2 T cell receptor beta chains sequenced from one sample in a study of identical twins. MiXCR, applied by TCRdb to the 5' RACE reads, yields one record per CDR3 protein. The sample carries 200,000 to 250,000 distinct CDR3 sequences, about 7% recorded once. This sample also appeared in a second study, on yellow fever vaccine responses in identical twins.

What was sequenced was memory (CD45RO+) T cells sorted from blood. The receptors originated from a woman aged 18-29 years in good health.

The CDR3 reads CASRSSTGTSADNEQFF. CDR3 DNA: TGTGCCAGCAGATCATCGACCGGGACTAGCGCAGACAATGAGCAGTTCTTC. The rearrangement uses TRBV12-3 or TRBV12-4 and TRBJ2-1; the match to TRBD2 covers 10 bases. This CDR3 contains 17 residues. The ends lost 6 bases at V and 5 bases at J; junction bases unmatched: 13.

This clonotype was recorded a few times. The CDR3 is CSVASSTSTDTQYF. The CDR3 bases are TGCAGCGTTGCCTCGAGTACTAGCACAGATACGCAGTATTTT. The genes are TRBV29-1 and TRBJ2-3; D unresolved. V was clipped by 4 bases and J by 0 bases, with 11 bases between them. CDR1 SQVTM and CDR2 ANQGSEA come from the germline V gene. This CDR3 region has 14 residues.